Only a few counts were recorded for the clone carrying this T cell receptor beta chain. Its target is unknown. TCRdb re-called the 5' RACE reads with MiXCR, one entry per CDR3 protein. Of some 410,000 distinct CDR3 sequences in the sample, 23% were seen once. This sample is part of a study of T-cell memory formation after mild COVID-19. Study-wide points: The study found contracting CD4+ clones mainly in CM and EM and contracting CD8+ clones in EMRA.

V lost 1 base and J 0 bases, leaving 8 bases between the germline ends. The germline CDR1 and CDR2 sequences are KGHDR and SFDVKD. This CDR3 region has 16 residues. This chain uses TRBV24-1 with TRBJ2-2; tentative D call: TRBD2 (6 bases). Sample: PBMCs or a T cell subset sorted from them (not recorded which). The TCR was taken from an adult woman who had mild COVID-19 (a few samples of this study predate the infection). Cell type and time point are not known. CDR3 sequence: CATSDFAGTNTGELFF. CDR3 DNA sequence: TGTGCCACCAGTGATTTCGCGGGGACGAACACCGGGGAGCTGTTTTTT.